Below are 13 T cell receptor beta chains sequenced from a single sample in a study of early stage breast cancer tumors. The data were produced by immunoSEQ multiplex PCR, yet TCRdb's version contains in-frame clones alone and is incomplete. This sample carries about 38,000 clones, over 65% of them seen once, and the ten largest clones take about 7%. Sequencing was done on a sample of blood. These receptors were taken from a person aged 60 to 70 with breast cancer.

V gene TRBV19 combines with J gene TRBJ1-6; D unresolved. V gave up 0 bases and J gave up 9 bases, with 6 bases separating them. The V gene's germline CDR1 is LNHDA and CDR2 SQIVND (reference sequence). The CDR3 is 13 residues long. The CDR3 DNA sequence: TGTGCCAGTAGTATAGATATGAGTTCACCCCTCCACTTT. It specifies CASSIDMSSPLHF.

The chain employs TRBV7-8 and TRBJ1-1, with unresolved D. This CDR3 contains 15 residues. Trimming left V 8 bases short and J 3 bases short, with 19 bases between. Germline V gene data show CDR1 as SGHVS and CDR2 as FQNEAQ. Written as DNA, the CDR3 is TGTGCCAGCGTTCCAGCATTTTTTGGGGACACTGAAGCTTTCTTT. Amino acid sequence: CASVPAFFGDTEAFF.

This chain connects TRBV7-3 to TRBJ1-1; D perhaps matches TRBD1 (6 bases). V gave up 5 bases and J gave up 1 base, with 11 bases separating them. The CDR3 contains 14 residues. Germline-derived CDR1 and CDR2 are SGHTA and FQGTGA. CDR3 nucleotides: TGTGCCAGCAGCCTGGGACATGCGAACACTGAAGCTTTCTTT. Translating it yields CASSLGHANTEAFF.

The rearrangement uses TRBV5-5 and TRBJ1-3, with a weak D call TRBD1 (5 bases). The germline V and J ends were trimmed by 4 bases and 1 base, with 12 bases remaining between them. The CDR3 has 15 amino acids. The germline V gene has CDR1 SGHKS and CDR2 YYEKEE (reference sequence). CDR3 nucleotide sequence: TGTGCCAGCAGCCGATCCCAGGGATCTGGAAACACCATATATTTT. Translation gives CASSRSQGSGNTIYF.

The rearrangement joins TRBV13 to TRBJ2-3; TRBD1 might be the D (6 bases). The V gene's germline CDR1 is PRHDT and CDR2 FYEKMQ (reference sequence). V dropped 2 bases and J dropped 3 bases, with 12 bases sitting between them. The CDR3 length is 15 residues. The CDR3 DNA reads TGTGCCAGCAGCTTAAACAGGGCTGAAACAGATACGCAGTATTTT. This encodes CASSLNRAETDTQYF. The complete variable domain, with remaining parts taken from reference TRBV13 and TRBJ2-3, reads AAGVIQSPRHLIKEKRETATLKCYPIPRHDTVYWYQQGPGQDPQFLISFYEKMQSDKGSIPDRFSAQQFSDYHSELNMSSLELGDSALYFCASSLNRAETDTQYFGPGTRLTVL.

This clone was recorded a few times. V is TRBV4-2 and J is TRBJ2-2; TRBD1 aligns across 9 bases. Per germline, CDR1 LGHNA and CDR2 YNFKEQ. The CDR3 consists of 17 residues. Unmatched junction bases numbered 10, after V lost 1 base and J lost 7 bases. The CDR3 nucleotides read TGTGCCAGCAGCCAAGCCTGGACAGGGGCTCGCGGCGGGGAGCTGTTTTTT. Amino acids: CASSQAWTGARGGELFF.

The V and J genes are TRBV13 and TRBJ1-1; a possible D gene is TRBD1 (6 bases). Trimming removed 4 bases at V and 0 bases at J, with 12 bases between. There are 15 residues in the CDR3. The germline gives CDR1 PRHDT, CDR2 FYEKMQ (reference sequence). The CDR3 spells CASSSRTEMNTEAFF. The CDR3 nucleotides are TGTGCCAGCAGCTCCCGGACAGAGATGAACACTGAAGCTTTCTTT.

The V call is TRBV12-5, the J call TRBJ2-1; TRBD1 agrees at 8 bases. V was pared by 5 bases and J by 3 bases, with 3 bases of the junction left unmatched. Germline V lookup: CDR1 LGHNT, CDR2 FRNRAP. The length of the CDR3 is 14 residues. DNA of the CDR3: TGTGCTAGTGGTAAGGACAGGGACTACAATGAGCAGTTCTTC. Protein: CASGKDRDYNEQFF.

V gene TRBV19 combines with J gene TRBJ1-2; D not certain. CDR1 and CDR2 from the germline V gene are LNHDA and SQIVND (reference sequence). The CDR3 sequence is 12 residues long. V was cut by 5 bases and J by 3 bases, with 7 bases left in between. CDR3 sequence: CASSEKYYGYTF. CDR3 DNA sequence: TGTGCCAGTAGTGAAAAATACTATGGCTACACCTTC. Complete variable domain (other parts from reference TRBV19 and TRBJ1-2): DGGITQSPKYLFRKEGQNVTLSCEQNLNHDAMYWYRQDPGQGLRLIYYSQIVNDFQKGDIAEGYSVSREKKESFPLTVTSAQKNPTAFYLCASSEKYYGYTFGSGTRLTVV.

The chain couples TRBV6-1 to TRBJ1-6; the D is unclear. The CDR3 extends over 12 amino acids. CDR1 and CDR2 from the germline V gene are MNHNS and SASEGT. V shed 4 bases and J shed 4 bases, with 2 bases lying between them. CDR3 protein: CASSVYNSPLHF. CDR3 in DNA: TGTGCCAGCAGTGTGTATAATTCACCCCTCCACTTT.

J is TRBJ1-5 and V is TRBV6-1; weak D call: TRBD1 (5 bases). V lost 6 bases and J lost 1, with 10 bases in between. Germline V lookup: CDR1 MNHNS, CDR2 SASEGT. The CDR3 runs to 14 residues. CDR3 sequence reads: CASSRDGSNQPQHF. CDR3 nucleotide sequence: TGTGCCAGCAGCAGGGACGGCAGCAATCAGCCCCAGCATTTT.

This chain connects TRBV12-5 to TRBJ1-2; D ambiguous. Germline CDR1 reads LGHNT; CDR2 reads FRNRAP. Trimming pared 6 bases from V and 2 bases from J, leaving 4 bases between. The CDR3 is made up of 11 amino acids. The CDR3 region has the DNA TGTGCTAGTGGACAGAACTATGGCTACACCTTC. Amino acid sequence: CASGQNYGYTF.

V gene TRBV18 combines with J gene TRBJ2-1; no reliable D call. Trimming shortened V by 0 bases and J by 3 bases, and 9 bases separated the two germline ends. This CDR3 has 15 residues. Germline lookup yields CDR1 KGHSH and CDR2 LQKENI. CDR3 loop: CASSPPAGFYNEQFF. The CDR3 region has the DNA TGTGCCAGCTCACCACCGGCAGGTTTCTACAATGAGCAGTTCTTC. The entire variable domain, with the rest obtained from reference TRBV18 and TRBJ2-1, is as follows: NAGVMQNPRHLVRRRGQEARLRCSPMKGHSHVYWYRQLPEEGLKFMVYLQKENIIDESGMPKERFSAEFPKEGPSILRIQQVVRGDSAAYFCASSPPAGFYNEQFFGPGTRLTVL.